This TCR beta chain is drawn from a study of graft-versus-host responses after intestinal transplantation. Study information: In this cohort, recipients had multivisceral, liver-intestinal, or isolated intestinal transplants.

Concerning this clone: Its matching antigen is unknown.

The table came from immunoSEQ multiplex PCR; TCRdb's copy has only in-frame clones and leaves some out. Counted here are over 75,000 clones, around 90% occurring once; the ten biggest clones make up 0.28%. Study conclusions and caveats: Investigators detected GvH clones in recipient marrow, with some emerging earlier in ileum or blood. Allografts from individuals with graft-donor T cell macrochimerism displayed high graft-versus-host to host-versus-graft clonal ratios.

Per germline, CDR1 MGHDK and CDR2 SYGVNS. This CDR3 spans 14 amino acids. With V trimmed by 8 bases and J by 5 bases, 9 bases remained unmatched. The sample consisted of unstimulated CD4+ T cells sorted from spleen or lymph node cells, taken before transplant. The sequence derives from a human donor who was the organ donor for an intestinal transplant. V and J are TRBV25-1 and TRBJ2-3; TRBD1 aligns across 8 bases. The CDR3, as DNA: TGTGCCAGCCTTCAGGAGACAGGGGAAGATACGCAGTATTTT. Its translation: CASLQETGEDTQYF.